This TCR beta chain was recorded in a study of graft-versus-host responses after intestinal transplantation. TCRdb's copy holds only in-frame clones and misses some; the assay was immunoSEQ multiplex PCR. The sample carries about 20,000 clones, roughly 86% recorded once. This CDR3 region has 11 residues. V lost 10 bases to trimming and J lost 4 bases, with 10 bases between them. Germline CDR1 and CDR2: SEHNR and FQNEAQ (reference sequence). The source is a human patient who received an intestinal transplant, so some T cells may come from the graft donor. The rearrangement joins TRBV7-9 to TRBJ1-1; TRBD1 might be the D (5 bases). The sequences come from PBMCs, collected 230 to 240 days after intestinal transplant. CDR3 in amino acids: CATVRGTEAFF. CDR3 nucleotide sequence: TGTGCCACGGTAAGGGGCACTGAAGCTTTCTTT.